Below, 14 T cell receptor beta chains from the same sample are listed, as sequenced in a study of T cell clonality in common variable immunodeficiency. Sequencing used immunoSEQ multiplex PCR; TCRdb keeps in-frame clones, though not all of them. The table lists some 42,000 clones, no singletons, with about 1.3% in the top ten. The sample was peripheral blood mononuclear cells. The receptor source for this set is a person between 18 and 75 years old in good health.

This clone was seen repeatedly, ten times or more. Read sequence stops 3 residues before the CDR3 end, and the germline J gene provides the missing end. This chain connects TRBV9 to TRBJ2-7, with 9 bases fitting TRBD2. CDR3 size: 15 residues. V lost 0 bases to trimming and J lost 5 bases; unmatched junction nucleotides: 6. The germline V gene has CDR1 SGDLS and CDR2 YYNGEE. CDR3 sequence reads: CASSVEGGRAHEQYF. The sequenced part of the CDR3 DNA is TGTGCCAGCAGCGTAGAGGGCGGGAGGGCCCACGAG.

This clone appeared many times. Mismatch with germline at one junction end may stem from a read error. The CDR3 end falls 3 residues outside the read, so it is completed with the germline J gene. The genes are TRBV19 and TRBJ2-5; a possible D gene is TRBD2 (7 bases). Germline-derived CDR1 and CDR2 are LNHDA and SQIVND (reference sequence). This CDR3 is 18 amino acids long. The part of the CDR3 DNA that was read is TGTGCCAGTAGCCCCCAAGGGGGGGGCCCATCGAACCAGGAGACC. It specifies CASSPQGGGPSNQET. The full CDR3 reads CASSPQGGGPSNQETQYF.

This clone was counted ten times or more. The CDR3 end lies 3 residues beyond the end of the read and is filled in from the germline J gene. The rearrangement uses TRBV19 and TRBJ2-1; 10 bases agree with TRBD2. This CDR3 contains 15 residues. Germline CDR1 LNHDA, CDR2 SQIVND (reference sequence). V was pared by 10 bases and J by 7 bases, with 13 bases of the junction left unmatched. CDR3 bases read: TGTGCCACAACAATAAGCGGGAGGGCATTTAATGAG. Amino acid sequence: CATTISGRAFNE. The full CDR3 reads CATTISGRAFNEQFF.

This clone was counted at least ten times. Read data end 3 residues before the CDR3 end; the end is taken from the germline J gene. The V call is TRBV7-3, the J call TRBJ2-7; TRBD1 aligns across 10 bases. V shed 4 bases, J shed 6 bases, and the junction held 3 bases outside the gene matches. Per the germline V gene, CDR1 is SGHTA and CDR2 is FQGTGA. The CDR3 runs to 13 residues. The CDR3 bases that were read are TGTGCCAGCAGCTCCGGACAGGGGGGCGAG. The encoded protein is CASSSGQGGE. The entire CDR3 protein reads CASSSGQGGEQYF.

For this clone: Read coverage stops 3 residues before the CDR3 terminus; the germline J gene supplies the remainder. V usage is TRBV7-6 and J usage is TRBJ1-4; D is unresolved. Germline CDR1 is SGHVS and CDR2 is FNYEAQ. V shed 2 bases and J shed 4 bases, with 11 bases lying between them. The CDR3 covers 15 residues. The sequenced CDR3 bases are TGTGCCAGCAGCTTATCGTCCGTTAATAATGAAAAA. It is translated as CASSLSSVNNEK. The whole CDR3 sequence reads CASSLSSVNNEKLFF.

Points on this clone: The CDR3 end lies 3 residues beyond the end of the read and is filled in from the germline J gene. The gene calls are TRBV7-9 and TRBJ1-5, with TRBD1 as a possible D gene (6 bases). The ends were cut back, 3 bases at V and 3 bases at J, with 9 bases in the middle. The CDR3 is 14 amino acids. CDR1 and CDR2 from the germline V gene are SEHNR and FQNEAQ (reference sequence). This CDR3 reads CASSFSGDNQPQHF. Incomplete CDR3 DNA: TGTGCCAGCAGCTTCTCAGGGGACAATCAGCCC.

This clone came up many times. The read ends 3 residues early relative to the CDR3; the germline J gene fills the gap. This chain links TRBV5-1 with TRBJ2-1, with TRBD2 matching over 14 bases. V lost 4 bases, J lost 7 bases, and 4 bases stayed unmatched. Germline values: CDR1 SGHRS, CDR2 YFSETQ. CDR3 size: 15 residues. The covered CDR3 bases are TGCGCCAGCAGCGTAGGGACTAGCGGGAGTAATGAG. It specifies CASSVGTSGSNE. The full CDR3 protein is CASSVGTSGSNEQFF.

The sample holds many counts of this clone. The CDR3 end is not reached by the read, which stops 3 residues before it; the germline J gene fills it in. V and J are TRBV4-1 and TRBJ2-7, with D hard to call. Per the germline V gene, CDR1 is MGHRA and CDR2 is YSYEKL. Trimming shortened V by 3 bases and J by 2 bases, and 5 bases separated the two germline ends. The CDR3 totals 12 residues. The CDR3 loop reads CASSQAPYEQYF. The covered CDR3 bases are TGCGCCAGCAGCCAGGCTCCCTACGAG.

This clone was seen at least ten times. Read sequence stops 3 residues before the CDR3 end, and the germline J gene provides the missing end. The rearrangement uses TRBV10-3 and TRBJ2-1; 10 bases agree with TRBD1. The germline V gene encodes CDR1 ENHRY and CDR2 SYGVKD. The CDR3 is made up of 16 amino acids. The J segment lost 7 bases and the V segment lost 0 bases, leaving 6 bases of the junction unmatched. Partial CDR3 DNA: TGTGCCATCAGTGAGTCCGGGACAGGGGATATGAATGAG. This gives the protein CAISESGTGDMNE. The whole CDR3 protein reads CAISESGTGDMNEQFF.

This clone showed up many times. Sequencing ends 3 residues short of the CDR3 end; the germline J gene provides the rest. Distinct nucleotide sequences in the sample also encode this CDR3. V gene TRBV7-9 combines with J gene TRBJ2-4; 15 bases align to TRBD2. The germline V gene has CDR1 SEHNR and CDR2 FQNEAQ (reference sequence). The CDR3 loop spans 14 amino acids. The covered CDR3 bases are TGTGCCAGCAGCATCGGACTAGCGGGAGGGGCT. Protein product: CASSIGLAGGA. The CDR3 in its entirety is CASSIGLAGGAQYF.

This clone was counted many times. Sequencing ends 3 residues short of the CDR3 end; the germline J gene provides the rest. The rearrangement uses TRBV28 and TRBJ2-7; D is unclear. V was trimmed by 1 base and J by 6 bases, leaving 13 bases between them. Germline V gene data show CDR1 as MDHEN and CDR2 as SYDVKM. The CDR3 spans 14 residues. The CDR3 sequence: CASSLSRSTREQYF. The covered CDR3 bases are TGTGCCAGCAGTTTATCCAGGTCTACACGCGAG.

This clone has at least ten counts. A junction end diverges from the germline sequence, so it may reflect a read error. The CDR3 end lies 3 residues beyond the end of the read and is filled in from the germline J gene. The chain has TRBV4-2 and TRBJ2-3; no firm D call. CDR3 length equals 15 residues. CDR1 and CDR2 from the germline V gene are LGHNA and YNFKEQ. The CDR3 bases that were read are TGCGCCAGCAGCCAAGGGTATACGGGCACAGATACG. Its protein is CASSQGYTGTDT. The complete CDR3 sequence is CASSQGYTGTDTQYF.

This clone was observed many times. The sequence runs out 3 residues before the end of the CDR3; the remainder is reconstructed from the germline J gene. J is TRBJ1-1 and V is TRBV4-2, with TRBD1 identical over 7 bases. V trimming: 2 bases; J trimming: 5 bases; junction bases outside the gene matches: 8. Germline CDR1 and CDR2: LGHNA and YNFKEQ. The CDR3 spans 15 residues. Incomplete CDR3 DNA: TGTGCCAGCAGCCAACCGGGACAGATCTCTACTGAA. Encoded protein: CASSQPGQISTE. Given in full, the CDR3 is CASSQPGQISTEAFF.

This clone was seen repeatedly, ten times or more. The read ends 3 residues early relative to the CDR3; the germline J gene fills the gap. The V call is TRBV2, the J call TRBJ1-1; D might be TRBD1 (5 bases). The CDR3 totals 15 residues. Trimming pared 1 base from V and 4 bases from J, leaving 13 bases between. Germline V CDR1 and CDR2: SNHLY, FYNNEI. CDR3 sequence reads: CASSEETMGGTEAFF. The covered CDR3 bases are TGTGCCAGCAGTGAAGAGACGATGGGGGGCACTGAA.